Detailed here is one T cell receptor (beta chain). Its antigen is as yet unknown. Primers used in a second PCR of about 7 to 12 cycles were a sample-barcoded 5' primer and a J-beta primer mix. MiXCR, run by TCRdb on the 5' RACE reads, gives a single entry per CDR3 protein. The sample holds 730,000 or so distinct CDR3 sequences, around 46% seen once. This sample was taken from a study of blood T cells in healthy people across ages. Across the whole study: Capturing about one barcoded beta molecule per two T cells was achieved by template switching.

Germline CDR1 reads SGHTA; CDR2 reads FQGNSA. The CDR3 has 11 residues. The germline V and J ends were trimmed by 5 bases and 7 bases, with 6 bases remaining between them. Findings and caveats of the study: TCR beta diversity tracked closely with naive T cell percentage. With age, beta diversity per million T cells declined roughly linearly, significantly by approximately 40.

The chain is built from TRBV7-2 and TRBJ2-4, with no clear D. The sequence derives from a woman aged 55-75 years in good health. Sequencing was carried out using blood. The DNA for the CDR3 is TGTGCCAGCAGCCCATCGAACATTCAGTACTTC. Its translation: CASSPSNIQYF.